A single sample gave rise to the 23 T cell receptor beta chains below, sequenced in a study of vaccination and CD4 T cells after COVID-19. Specified treatment: roughly 10-day PBMC culture with coronavirus spike peptide pools or control peptides (ViraFEST assay). Antigens for these TCRs are unknown. Sequenced with the Oncomine TCR Beta short-read assay was DNA taken from cultured CD4+ T cells. MiXCR, run by TCRdb on the PCR reads, gives a single entry per CDR3 protein. The sample includes approximately 11,000 distinct CDR3 sequences, roughly 60% of them seen just once. Sequences were obtained from CD4+ T cells from blood, cultured in vitro. The receptors were sampled from a human donor who had recovered from COVID-19.

The chain joins TRBV5-4 to TRBJ2-1; D tentatively fits TRBD1 or TRBD2 (5 bases each). Between the trimmed V and J ends, which lost 4 bases and 3 bases, there was a span of 14 bases. The CDR3 loop spans 15 amino acids. Germline lookup yields CDR1 SGHNT and CDR2 YYREEE (reference sequence). CDR3 bases: TGTGCCAGCAGCCCGCCCGGGACCAACTACAATGAGCAGTTCTTC. Protein sequence: CASSPPGTNYNEQFF.

The rearrangement joins TRBV7-2 to TRBJ2-1; TRBD2 might be the D (5 bases). The CDR3 runs to 13 residues. V shed 5 bases and J shed 13 bases, with 18 bases lying between them. Germline-derived CDR1 and CDR2 are SGHTA and FQGNSA. This chain's CDR3 is CASSPNINRDQFF. CDR3 coding DNA: TGTGCCAGCAGCCCAAACATAAACCGGGATCAGTTCTTC. Full variable domain (outside the CDR3, taken from reference TRBV7-2 and TRBJ2-1): GAGVSQSPSNKVTEKGKDVELRCDPISGHTALYWYRQSLGQGLEFLIYFQGNSAPDKSGLPSDRFSAERTGGSVSTLTIQRTQQEDSAVYLCASSPNINRDQFFGPGTRLTVL.

The chain has TRBV20-1 and TRBJ2-1, with D tentatively TRBD2 (6 bases). Germline-derived CDR1 and CDR2 are DFQATT and SNEGSKA (reference sequence). V lost 0 bases to trimming and J lost 4 bases, with 13 bases between them. The CDR3 covers 15 residues. The DNA of the CDR3 is TGCAGTGCTAGAGACCCGGGACTGGGGTACAATGAGCAGTTCTTC. It specifies CSARDPGLGYNEQFF.

V and J are TRBV7-9 and TRBJ1-5, with 8 bases matching TRBD1. The germline CDR1 and CDR2 sequences are SEHNR and FQNEAQ (reference sequence). This CDR3 is built from 13 residues. V lost 8 bases to trimming and J lost 4 bases; unmatched junction nucleotides: 4. CDR3 in amino acids: CASSDRGNQPQHF. The CDR3 nucleotides read TGTGCCAGCTCCGACAGGGGTAATCAGCCCCAGCATTTT.

The chain combines TRBV18 with TRBJ2-5; D is undetermined. Trimming pared 3 bases from V and 1 base from J, leaving 12 bases between. CDR1 KGHSH and CDR2 LQKENI come from the germline V gene. The CDR3 covers 15 residues. CDR3 in DNA: TGTGCCAGCTCACCCTACGTCGGTCTCCAAGAGACCCAGTACTTC. Translating it yields CASSPYVGLQETQYF.

The J gene is TRBJ2-3, the V gene TRBV20-1, with D tentatively TRBD2 (6 bases). This CDR3 contains 12 residues. Deletions cut 3 bases from V and 7 bases from J, with 11 bases between. Germline values: CDR1 DFQATT, CDR2 SNEGSKA (reference sequence). CDR3 protein: CSASSSANTQYF. DNA for the CDR3: TGCAGTGCTAGCTCTAGCGCAAATACGCAGTATTTT.

This chain uses TRBV12-3 or TRBV12-4 with TRBJ1-3, with TRBD1 matching 7 bases. The CDR3 is made up of 14 amino acids. V dropped 11 bases and J dropped 4; count of bases not matched to a gene: 11. CDR3 DNA sequence: TGTGCCGGGGGGACAGCTACCTGGGGAAACACCATATATTTT. Translating it yields CAGGTATWGNTIYF.

The V call is TRBV6-5, the J call TRBJ2-7; D could derive from TRBD1 or TRBD2 (5 bases each). Deletions cut 3 bases from V and 7 bases from J, with 16 bases between. Germline lookup yields CDR1 MNHEY and CDR2 SVGAGI. CDR3 length equals 14 residues. DNA for the CDR3: TGTGCCAGCAGTTATGTGGGGTCCTGGGGGGAGCAGTACTTC. Translating gives CASSYVGSWGEQYF.

The chain couples TRBV6-1 to TRBJ1-2, with 7 positions matching TRBD1. The trim removed 5 bases at V and 8 bases at J, leaving 11 bases unmatched. The V gene's germline CDR1 is MNHNS and CDR2 SASEGT. The CDR3 contains 14 residues. This chain's CDR3 is CASSRGGGRYGYTF. Written as DNA, the CDR3 is TGTGCCAGCAGTCGAGGGGGCGGTCGTTACGGCTACACCTTC.

The chain links TRBV7-6 to TRBJ1-3, with a tentative D call TRBD1 (6 bases). V was shortened by 5 bases and J by 0 bases, with 23 bases between the two germline ends. CDR1 is SGHVS, CDR2 FNYEAQ, per germline. The CDR3 contains 19 residues. The CDR3 bases are TGTGCCAGCAGCCCCTTGCCTGTGGGGGCCCCGTCCTCTGGAAACACCATATATTTT. This codes for CASSPLPVGAPSSGNTIYF. Complete variable domain (other parts from reference TRBV7-6 and TRBJ1-3): GAGVSQSPRYKVTKRGQDVALRCDPISGHVSLYWYRQALGQGPEFLTYFNYEAQQDKSGLPNDRFSAERPEGSISTLTIQRTEQRDSAMYRCASSPLPVGAPSSGNTIYFGEGSWLTVV.

This clonotype has only one observation. This chain connects TRBV11-1 to TRBJ1-5; 10 nucleotides align to TRBD1. Germline CDR1 reads SGHAT; CDR2 reads FQDESV (reference sequence). Losses at the gene ends were 5 bases for V and 7 bases for J; bases not matched to a gene: 8. The CDR3 spans 15 residues. DNA for the CDR3: TGTGCCAGCAGCCCCGGGACAGGGGATAGCCAGCCCCAGCATTTT. Its translation: CASSPGTGDSQPQHF.

This sequence joins TRBV20-1 and TRBJ2-7; D is unresolved. From germline, CDR1 is DFQATT and CDR2 SNEGSKA (reference sequence). V gave up 3 bases and J gave up 5 bases, with 20 bases separating them. The CDR3 covers 15 residues. DNA of the CDR3: TGCAGTGCTAGCCCAGTCGGCCGCGGTGAGGACGAGCAGTACTTC. Translation: CSASPVGRGEDEQYF.

Sample share makes this clonotype medium-sized. The chain recombines TRBV6-1 with TRBJ2-5, with 10 bases that match TRBD2. V gave up 5 bases and J gave up 3 bases; unmatched junction bases: 6. Germline lookup yields CDR1 MNHNS and CDR2 SASEGT. This CDR3 contains 15 residues. This chain's CDR3 is CASSPWTSGKETQYF. CDR3 nucleotides: TGTGCCAGCAGTCCCTGGACTAGCGGAAAAGAGACCCAGTACTTC.

The rearrangement links TRBV7-9 to TRBJ2-5; D is unclear. The V end lost 1 base, the J end lost 5 bases, and 11 bases lay between the germline ends. Germline V gene data show CDR1 as SEHNR and CDR2 as FQNEAQ (reference sequence). The CDR3 is 14 amino acids. CDR3 coding DNA: TGTGCCAGCAGCTTAGGGTCAGTCGGCGAGACCCAGTACTTC. This encodes CASSLGSVGETQYF.

This chain connects TRBV7-9 to TRBJ2-5, with D maybe TRBD2 (5 bases). The V gene's germline CDR1 is SEHNR and CDR2 FQNEAQ (reference sequence). The CDR3 covers 15 residues. V lost 2 bases to trimming and J lost 5 bases, with 15 bases between them. The CDR3 region is CASSLIADGMETQYF. DNA of the CDR3: TGTGCCAGCAGCTTAATTGCGGACGGGATGGAGACCCAGTACTTC.

The chain couples TRBV7-2 to TRBJ2-2; D possibly matches TRBD1 or TRBD2 (5 bases each). Trimming left V 4 bases short and J 2 bases short, with 11 bases between. Germline loops: CDR1 SGHTA, CDR2 FQGNSA. The CDR3 loop spans 15 amino acids. The CDR3 is CASSSSGANTGELFF. DNA of the CDR3: TGTGCCAGCAGCTCATCCGGGGCCAACACCGGGGAGCTGTTTTTT.

This clonotype is large (0.1 to 1%) within its sample. The rearrangement uses TRBV6-1 and TRBJ2-3, with 8 bases lining up with TRBD1. Trimming took 6 bases from V and 3 from J; bases not matched to a gene: 8. The germline CDR1 and CDR2 sequences are MNHNS and SASEGT. The CDR3 consists of 15 residues. Here the CDR3 reads CASRFQGARTDTQYF. DNA for the CDR3: TGTGCCAGCAGATTCCAGGGGGCTAGGACAGATACGCAGTATTTT.

The V call is TRBV5-6, the J call TRBJ2-1; a possible D gene is TRBD1 (5 bases). The CDR3 loop spans 15 amino acids. The V gene's germline CDR1 is SGHDT and CDR2 YYEEEE. Trimming took off 0 bases at V and 8 bases at J, with 15 bases between the two ends. CDR3 sequence reads: CASSLAAGNLYEQFF. In DNA form, the CDR3 reads TGTGCCAGCAGCTTGGCGGCAGGGAATCTCTATGAGCAGTTCTTC.

The chain recombines TRBV5-1 with TRBJ2-3, with unresolved D. The CDR3 is made up of 14 amino acids. Germline V lookup: CDR1 SGHRS, CDR2 YFSETQ. The V end lost 0 bases, the J end lost 8 bases, and 13 bases lay between the germline ends. CDR3 protein: CASSLAGREGTQYF. The CDR3 bases are TGCGCCAGCAGCTTGGCCGGTAGGGAAGGTACGCAGTATTTT.

This clonotype was found a few times. This sequence joins TRBV11-2 and TRBJ1-2; 9 bases map to TRBD1. Germline loops: CDR1 SGHAT, CDR2 FQNNGV. The CDR3 extends over 16 amino acids. V was clipped by 5 bases and J by 8 bases; unmatched bases: 15. The CDR3 spells CASSGLRSGQGQGYTF. The DNA for the CDR3 is TGTGCCAGCAGCGGATTGAGATCGGGACAGGGTCAAGGCTACACCTTC. The full variable domain, in which reference TRBV11-2 and TRBJ1-2 provide the parts outside the CDR3, is EAGVAQSPRYKIIEKRQSVAFWCNPISGHATLYWYQQILGQGPKLLIQFQNNGVVDDSQLPKDRFSAERLKGVDSTLKIQPAKLEDSAVYLCASSGLRSGQGQGYTFGSGTRLTVV.

In its sample, this clonotype ranks as medium-sized. This chain connects TRBV20-1 to TRBJ2-3; the match to TRBD2 covers 12 bases. Trimming took 7 bases from V and 7 from J; bases not matched to a gene: 6. The CDR3 totals 13 residues. From germline, CDR1 is DFQATT and CDR2 SNEGSKA (reference sequence). The CDR3 reads CSVPTSGGNTQYF. CDR3 DNA sequence: TGCAGTGTTCCGACTAGCGGGGGTAATACGCAGTATTTT.

This clonotype was counted a few times. The rearrangement joins TRBV10-3 to TRBJ1-6; D remains ambiguous. CDR3 length: 14 residues. Trimming stripped 0 bases from V and 16 bases from J, with 16 bases between. Germline V gene sequence: CDR1 ENHRY, CDR2 SYGVKD. For the CDR3, the DNA is TGTGCCATCAGTGAGTCCTCGCAAGGAGACCCACTCCACTTT. Translating it yields CAISESSQGDPLHF.

J is TRBJ2-3 and V is TRBV20-1; the D gene could be TRBD1 or TRBD2 (8 bases each). CDR3 length: 19 amino acids. Per germline, CDR1 DFQATT and CDR2 SNEGSKA (reference sequence). Trimming took off 4 bases at V and 3 bases at J, with 29 bases between the two ends. The CDR3 loop reads CSAKPVAGQESGATDTQYF. In nucleotides, the CDR3 is TGCAGTGCTAAGCCCGTAGCGGGACAGGAGTCGGGGGCTACAGATACGCAGTATTTT.